This T cell receptor beta chain was documented in a study of T cell repertoires in breast cancer. This clonotype was observed a handful of times. Paired alpha-beta TCRs of CD8+ T cells were analyzed by expanded emulsion RT-PCR. During the second nested PCR, blocking oligonucleotides suppressed genes that were not paired. Per emulsion RT-PCR mix: 5,000-250,000 T cells plus C-region, Stepout, V-region primers. MiXCR, applied by TCRdb to the emulsion pairing reads, yields one record per CDR3 protein. Altogether just under 4,500 distinct CDR3 sequences are present, roughly 32% being singletons, with the ten largest covering roughly 35%. Input material: CD8+ T cells. The sequence was collected from a pool of human donors with breast cancer or a healthy control (not recorded which).

CDR3 sequence reads: CSARRRDRGFSGELFF. The CDR3 bases are TGCAGTGCTAGAAGAAGGGACAGGGGTTTTTCCGGGGAGCTGTTTTTT. This chain connects TRBV20-1 to TRBJ2-2, with 10 bases lining up with TRBD1. CDR1 and CDR2 from the germline V gene are DFQATT and SNEGSKA (reference sequence). The CDR3 is made up of 16 amino acids. Trimming cost V 2 bases and J 6 bases; bases outside gene matches: 9.